This T cell receptor (beta chain) was captured in a study of radiotherapy plus CTLA-4 blockade in lung cancer. Overall study context: Patients showed objective responses in 15% to 20% of cases and disease control in roughly 31%.

Worth noting for this clone: What it recognizes is unknown.

General observations from the study: Tumor-derived TCR clones expanded in blood after radiotherapy plus ipilimumab.

The germline gives CDR1 LNHDA, CDR2 SQIVND (reference sequence). The V end was cut by 4 bases, the J end by 2 bases, with 14 bases between. The CDR3 length is 15 residues. Sequencing was performed with immunoSEQ multiplex PCR; in TCRdb, only in-frame clones are kept and a portion is missing. The sample contains 110,000 or so clones, 78% of which appear only once. Chemo-refractory metastatic non-small-cell lung cancer patients were treated with focal radiation plus CTLA-4 blockade with ipilimumab. The chain combines TRBV19 with TRBJ1-2; the D is unclear. This TCR was sampled from a human donor with non-small cell lung cancer who had a partial response to radiotherapy plus ipilimumab. Sequenced here: peripheral blood, sampled from a patient treated with radiotherapy plus ipilimumab. The CDR3 loop reads CASSTKGRGNYGYTF. The CDR3 DNA sequence: TGTGCCAGTAGTACCAAAGGACGGGGAAACTATGGCTACACCTTC.